This TCR beta chain was profiled in a study of vaccination and CD4 T cells after COVID-19. Concerning this clonotype: Its target is not known.

Sequence data for DNA of cultured CD4+ T cells were generated by the Oncomine TCR Beta short-read assay. After culture, CD4+ T cells served as the source for genomic DNA extraction. TCRdb passed the PCR reads through MiXCR, listing each CDR3 protein once. The sample includes approximately 9,700 distinct CDR3 sequences, roughly 30% of them seen just once. Treatment in this sample: approximately 9-day PBMC culture with coronavirus spike peptide pools or control peptides (ViraFEST assay). The unexposed donor's CD4+ T cells were collected before the COVID-19 pandemic (2011-2018). Each well received around 1.8 million PBMCs, cultured with roughly 9.5 IU/ml IL-2 and about 10 ug/ml peptide pools. This CDR3 contains 15 residues. J gave up 3 bases and V 0 bases, and 4 bases lay outside the gene matches. Per germline, CDR1 SGDLS and CDR2 YYNGEE. Study-wide findings and caveats: Researchers report that 304 of 307 vaccine-specific clones in convalescent patients proved spike mono-reactive.

This TCR came from a human donor in good health. The chain employs TRBV9 and TRBJ2-7, with 9 nucleotides matching TRBD2. The sequencing sample was made of CD4+ T cells from blood, cultured in vitro. CDR3 in DNA: TGTGCCAGCAGCGTAGGGCTTAGCGGGGGCTACGAGCAGTACTTC. It encodes CASSVGLSGGYEQYF.